Reported below is one T cell receptor beta chain. This record belongs to a study of control samples from healthy donors and cancer patients. The length of the CDR3 is 14 residues. The ends were cut back, 5 bases at V and 5 bases at J, with 15 bases in the middle. Germline V gene lookup returns CDR1 MDHEN and CDR2 SYDVKM. The data were produced by immunoSEQ multiplex PCR, yet TCRdb's version contains in-frame clones alone and is incomplete. The sample lists around 75,000 clones, approximately 92% occurring once. This sequence was found in a woman aged 55 to 70 in good health. This chain connects TRBV28 to TRBJ1-1; D possibly corresponds to TRBD1 (6 bases). The sequenced sample was blood. The CDR3 loop reads CASSLASGTTEAFF. DNA for the CDR3: TGTGCCAGCAGTCTAGCCTCCGGGACAACTGAAGCTTTCTTT.